The clone carrying this T cell receptor beta chain was found a few times. No antigen is known for it. Using its own MiXCR run on the reads, TCRdb lists one record per CDR3 protein. The data hold under 250,000 distinct CDR3 sequences, with roughly an eighth observed a single time. Trimming removed 2 bases at V and 3 bases at J, with 10 bases between. The germline CDR1 and CDR2 sequences are MDHEN and SYDVKM. CDR3 length: 14 residues. This sample was included in a study of T cell repertoires in cytomegalovirus infection. The study's findings and limits: HLA-C-restricted TCR beta clonotypes specific for CMV led the ex vivo response.

V gene TRBV28 combines with J gene TRBJ1-1; a weak D match, TRBD1 (5 bases). This TCR was sampled from a human donor in good health (CMV status not recorded). Some clones in this sample may be carry-over from other donors' samples. Sequenced: PBMCs. CDR3 region: CASSLLGGDTEAFF. In DNA form, the CDR3 reads TGTGCCAGCAGTTTACTGGGGGGGGACACTGAAGCTTTCTTT. Full variable domain (outside the CDR3, taken from reference TRBV28 and TRBJ1-1): DVKVTQSSRYLVKRTGEKVFLECVQDMDHENMFWYRQDPGLGLRLIYFSYDVKMKEKGDIPEGYSVSREKKERFSLILESASTNQTSMYLCASSLLGGDTEAFFGQGTRLTVV.